This TCR beta chain was documented in a study of shared clonotypes between healthy human individuals. Across the whole study: Donors consisted of a couple of women and a few men between 18 and 49.

This table comes from immunoSEQ multiplex PCR, and its TCRdb copy is limited to in-frame clones, with some not included. Of about 2.3 million clones in the sample, over 85% were seen once. Regarding this clone: Antigen unknown.

The CDR3 spans 15 residues. The ends were cut back, 3 bases at V and 7 bases at J, with 16 bases in the middle. Germline V gene data show CDR1 as LNHDA and CDR2 as SQIVND (reference sequence). Broader study findings: When naive CD4 clonotypes were compared across a handful of donors, approximately 5% were shared.

The sequencing input was naive CD4+ T cells from PBMCs. Regarding subset: CD45RA+ positively selected. This clonotype was sampled from a man between 18 and 29 years old in good health. Some clones in this sample may be carry-over from other donors' samples. V gene TRBV19 combines with J gene TRBJ1-5; D ambiguous. CDR3 in DNA: TGTGCCAGTAGTATCGGTTCCACAGCTTGGCAGCCCCAGCATTTT. As protein: CASSIGSTAWQPQHF. Together with reference TRBV19 and TRBJ1-5, the CDR3 gives the full variable domain: DGGITQSPKYLFRKEGQNVTLSCEQNLNHDAMYWYRQDPGQGLRLIYYSQIVNDFQKGDIAEGYSVSREKKESFPLTVTSAQKNPTAFYLCASSIGSTAWQPQHFGDGTRLSIL.